Presented here are 24 T cell receptor beta chains from one specimen sequenced in a study of vaccination effects on CD4 cells after COVID-19. These receptors lack a known antigen. Before any sequencing was done, the ViraFEST assay used viral peptide pools to expand antigen-specific CD4+ T cells. A roughly ten-day culture period preceded the isolation of CD4+ T cells. The person had a PCR-confirmed SARS-CoV-2 infection during March to December 2020. Repertoires were generated with immunoSEQ multiplex PCR, while TCRdb's copy carries only in-frame clones and drops some. The sample consists of around 40,000 clones, over 60% of them appearing once. Source: CD4+ T cells from PBMCs cultured with a peptide pool, taken before COVID-19 vaccination. The origin of the receptors is a human donor who had a prior SARS-CoV-2 infection.

This chain joins TRBV5-6 and TRBJ1-3; 8 bases fit TRBD1. The V segment lost 4 bases and the J segment 0 bases; nucleotides outside the gene matches: 6. Germline V lookup: CDR1 SGHDT, CDR2 YYEEEE. This CDR3 contains 16 residues. The CDR3 reads CASSAAGTGSGNTIYF. In DNA, the CDR3 is TGTGCCAGCAGCGCAGCCGGGACAGGCTCTGGAAACACCATATATTTT.

V usage is TRBV7-9 and J usage is TRBJ2-5; D may be TRBD1 (5 bases). CDR1 is SEHNR and CDR2 is FQNEAQ in the germline V gene (reference sequence). The V end lost 5 bases, the J end lost 5 bases, and 15 bases lay between the germline ends. The CDR3 runs to 14 residues. This chain's CDR3 is CASSQDSGIETQYF. For the CDR3, the DNA is TGTGCCAGCAGCCAAGACAGTGGTATCGAGACCCAGTACTTC. The variable domain in full, with the rest retrieved from reference TRBV7-9 and TRBJ2-5, is DTGVSQNPRHKITKRGQNVTFRCDPISEHNRLYWYRQTLGQGPEFLTYFQNEAQLEKSRLLSDRFSAERPKGSFSTLEIQRTEQGDSAMYLCASSQDSGIETQYFGPGTRLLVL.

The chain joins TRBV5-4 to TRBJ2-5; 9 bases are a match to TRBD2. J was trimmed by 5 bases and V by 4 bases; bases with no gene match: 12. Germline V gene sequence: CDR1 SGHNT, CDR2 YYREEE (reference sequence). The CDR3 totals 16 residues. CDR3 loop: CASSAGGYPRGETQYF. The DNA for the CDR3 is TGTGCCAGCAGCGCGGGAGGGTATCCCAGAGGGGAGACCCAGTACTTC.

The chain has TRBV30 and TRBJ1-5; no definite D call. This CDR3 is 12 amino acids long. CDR1 is GTSNPN and CDR2 is SVGIG in the germline V gene (reference sequence). V lost 1 base and J lost 4, with 5 bases in between. DNA for the CDR3: TGTGCCTGGAGTGGGAGAAATCAGCCCCAGCATTTT. Translated, it gives CAWSGRNQPQHF.

CDR3 sequence: CASSLFGQGGSSPLHF. DNA of the CDR3: TGCGCCAGCAGCTTGTTTGGACAGGGAGGTTCCTCACCCCTCCACTTT. J is TRBJ1-6 and V is TRBV5-1; the match to TRBD1 covers 8 bases. Germline-derived CDR1 and CDR2 are SGHRS and YFSETQ. The CDR3 is made up of 16 amino acids. The V and J ends lost 1 base and 10 bases, in that order; junction bases with no gene match: 10. Combining the CDR3 with reference TRBV5-1 and TRBJ1-6 gives the whole variable domain KAGVTQTPRYLIKTRGQQVTLSCSPISGHRSVSWYQQTPGQGLQFLFEYFSETQRNKGNFPGRFSGRQFSNSRSEMNVSTLELGDSALYLCASSLFGQGGSSPLHFGNGTRLTVT.

CDR3 protein: CASSGGAYGYTF. The CDR3 coding sequence is TGTGCCAGCAGCGGAGGGGCCTATGGCTACACCTTC. The chain is built from TRBV9 and TRBJ1-2; the D gene is possibly TRBD1 (5 bases). From germline, CDR1 is SGDLS and CDR2 YYNGEE. The CDR3 is 12 residues long. Deletions cut 3 bases from V and 4 bases from J, with 7 bases between.

In its sample, this clone was seen a few times. The chain recombines TRBV28 with TRBJ2-3, with 9 bases lining up with TRBD1. CDR3 size: 17 residues. V gave up 2 bases and J gave up 5 bases; unmatched junction bases: 11. Germline lookup yields CDR1 MDHEN and CDR2 SYDVKM. CDR3 sequence (DNA): TGTGCCAGCAGTTTAAGTTATATTCGGACAGGGGAAGATACGCAGTATTTT. This codes for CASSLSYIRTGEDTQYF.

The chain employs TRBV20-1 and TRBJ1-4; D possibly corresponds to TRBD1 (5 bases). The CDR3 extends over 11 amino acids. Germline V lookup: CDR1 DFQATT, CDR2 SNEGSKA (reference sequence). V dropped 5 bases and J dropped 8 bases, with 9 bases sitting between them. In DNA, the CDR3 is TGCAGTGCTCGGTGGGACGAAAAACTGTTTTTT. Translated, it gives CSARWDEKLFF.

The chain couples TRBV19 to TRBJ1-5, with TRBD1 as a possible D gene (6 bases). V was cut by 4 bases and J by 3 bases, with 19 bases left in between. Germline V gene data show CDR1 as LNHDA and CDR2 as SQIVND (reference sequence). The CDR3 covers 17 residues. In DNA, the CDR3 is TGTGCCAGTAGTACAGGACCCCCCCAGGGGCCCAATCAGCCCCAGCATTTT. Translating it yields CASSTGPPQGPNQPQHF.

The CDR3 loop is CACNRGTYEQYF. The CDR3 bases are TGTGCCTGCAACAGGGGAACCTACGAGCAGTACTTC. This chain connects TRBV30 to TRBJ2-7; 7 bases are a match to TRBD1. In germline, CDR1 is GTSNPN, CDR2 SVGIG (reference sequence). Trimming cost V 6 bases and J 2 bases; bases outside gene matches: 4. The CDR3 covers 12 residues.

The table lists this clone with a count of one. The chain combines TRBV2 with TRBJ2-7, with D perhaps TRBD2 (5 bases). Germline CDR1 SNHLY, CDR2 FYNNEI. V gave up 3 bases and J gave up 7 bases, with 16 bases separating them. The CDR3 extends over 14 amino acids. CDR3 nucleotide sequence: TGTGCCAGCAGTGAGACTCCTACGGGGAGAGAGCAGTACTTC. Residues: CASSETPTGREQYF.

The V and J genes are TRBV5-1 and TRBJ1-1; no definite D call. With 0 bases removed from V and 4 bases from J, the gap between germline ends came to 13 bases. The germline CDR1 and CDR2 sequences are SGHRS and YFSETQ. The CDR3 is made up of 15 amino acids. In DNA form, the CDR3 reads TGCGCCAGCAGCTTGGGTTTTGGTTCGGTCACTGAAGCTTTCTTT. Encoded protein: CASSLGFGSVTEAFF.

The rearrangement links TRBV6-5 to TRBJ1-2; D is perhaps TRBD1 (6 bases). The CDR3 sequence is 14 residues long. The germline V and J ends were trimmed by 8 bases and 2 bases, with 15 bases remaining between them. Germline CDR1 reads MNHEY; CDR2 reads SVGAGI. Written as DNA, the CDR3 is TGTGCCAGCGGGAAAGGTACAGGGAACTATGGCTACACCTTC. Protein: CASGKGTGNYGYTF.

The chain employs TRBV7-2 and TRBJ2-1; TRBD2 matches at 12 bases. The CDR3 loop spans 14 amino acids. Germline loops: CDR1 SGHTA, CDR2 FQGNSA. Trimming took 2 bases from V and 14 from J; bases not matched to a gene: 7. Here the CDR3 reads CASSLLAGGRGEFF. The CDR3 bases are TGTGCCAGCAGCTTACTAGCGGGAGGGCGGGGTGAGTTCTTC. The variable domain in full, with the rest retrieved from reference TRBV7-2 and TRBJ2-1, is GAGVSQSPSNKVTEKGKDVELRCDPISGHTALYWYRQSLGQGLEFLIYFQGNSAPDKSGLPSDRFSAERTGGSVSTLTIQRTQQEDSAVYLCASSLLAGGRGEFFGPGTRLTVL.

This clone was observed once. CDR3: CASSSFGEQYF. CDR3 nucleotide sequence: TGTGCCAGCAGCTCGTTTGGCGAGCAGTACTTC. The chain recombines TRBV7-8 with TRBJ2-7; D uncertain. Germline values: CDR1 SGHVS, CDR2 FQNEAQ. This CDR3 contains 11 residues. V lost 4 bases and J lost 6, with 7 bases in between.

This sequence joins TRBV7-2 and TRBJ1-2; perhaps TRBD1 as D (6 bases). Germline V gives CDR1 SGHTA, CDR2 FQGNSA. The CDR3 totals 13 residues. V was pared by 0 bases and J by 8 bases, with 10 bases between. The CDR3 protein is CASSLAGGTGYTF. CDR3 nucleotides: TGTGCCAGCAGCTTAGCGGGGGGGACAGGCTACACCTTC.

The V gene is TRBV5-4, the J gene TRBJ2-7, with 9 bases lining up with TRBD1. Trimming at V came to 4 bases and at J to 1 base, leaving 3 bases not matched to a gene. Germline lookup yields CDR1 SGHNT and CDR2 YYREEE (reference sequence). The CDR3 contains 14 residues. The chain's CDR3 is CASSRGTGSYEQYF. Here the CDR3 DNA reads TGTGCCAGCAGCCGCGGGACAGGGTCCTACGAGCAGTACTTC.

J is TRBJ1-1 and V is TRBV12-5; no definite D call. This CDR3 is 12 amino acids long. V was clipped by 3 bases and J by 6 bases, with 8 bases between them. Germline V gives CDR1 LGHNT, CDR2 FRNRAP. The CDR3 spells CASGFRFAEAFF. In nucleotides, the CDR3 is TGTGCTAGTGGTTTCCGGTTCGCTGAAGCTTTCTTT. Looking up the rest from reference TRBV12-5 and TRBJ1-1 gives the full variable domain: DARVTQTPRHKVTEMGQEVTMRCQPILGHNTVFWYRQTMMQGLELLAYFRNRAPLDDSGMPKDRFSAEMPDATLATLKIQPSEPRDSAVYFCASGFRFAEAFFGQGTRLTVV.

This sequence joins TRBV7-9 and TRBJ1-4; 10 nucleotides align to TRBD1. The J segment lost 7 bases and the V segment lost 5 bases, leaving 4 bases of the junction unmatched. Germline lookup yields CDR1 SEHNR and CDR2 FQNEAQ (reference sequence). The CDR3 covers 14 residues. The CDR3, as DNA: TGTGCCAGCAGCCCGGGACAGGGGAGTGAAAAACTGTTTTTT. This translates into CASSPGQGSEKLFF.

CDR3 protein: CASSLGGDRTDTQYF. DNA of the CDR3: TGTGCCAGCAGCTTAGGCGGCGATCGCACAGATACGCAGTATTTT. The V call is TRBV11-3, the J call TRBJ2-3, with D uncertain. The CDR3 is 15 amino acids. V lost 1 base to trimming and J lost 1 base, with 9 bases between them. Germline V gene data show CDR1 as SGHNT and CDR2 as YENEEA.

This clone was seen a few times. Additional DNA sequences in this sample encode the identical CDR3. This chain uses TRBV4-2 with TRBJ2-5; perhaps TRBD2 as D (5 bases). The CDR3 totals 14 residues. CDR1 LGHNA and CDR2 YNFKEQ come from the germline V gene. V was clipped by 1 base and J by 3 bases, with 9 bases between them. The CDR3 loop is CASSQGTAKETQYF. The CDR3 DNA sequence: TGTGCCAGCAGCCAAGGGACTGCGAAAGAGACCCAGTACTTC.

The chain uses TRBV3-1 (or the pseudogene TRBV3-2) and TRBJ1-1; tentative D call: TRBD1 (5 bases). This CDR3 has 16 residues. Germline-derived CDR1 and CDR2 are LGHDT and YNNKEL (reference sequence). V was cut by 0 bases and J by 1 base, with 12 bases left in between. CDR3 region: CASSQDIGGANTEAFF. CDR3 nucleotides: TGTGCCAGCAGCCAAGATATTGGGGGTGCGAACACTGAAGCTTTCTTT.

This clone was picked up a small number of times. The V gene is TRBV7-3, the J gene TRBJ1-3; 8 bases are shared with TRBD1. The CDR3 has 16 amino acids. From germline, CDR1 is SGHTA and CDR2 FQGTGA. Losses at the gene ends were 3 bases for V and 2 bases for J; bases not matched to a gene: 6. Written as DNA, the CDR3 is TGTGCCAGCAGCTTTCCAACAGGGGGTCCTGGAAACACCATATATTTT. Translation: CASSFPTGGPGNTIYF.

This clone was counted between two and nine times. The chain joins TRBV2 to TRBJ1-2, with a tentative D call TRBD1 (5 bases). CDR1 is SNHLY and CDR2 is FYNNEI in the germline V gene. With 4 bases removed from V and 8 bases from J, the gap between germline ends came to 8 bases. The CDR3 length is 11 residues. This CDR3 reads CASSAEGGYTF. The DNA for the CDR3 is TGTGCCAGCAGTGCTGAGGGGGGCTACACCTTC.